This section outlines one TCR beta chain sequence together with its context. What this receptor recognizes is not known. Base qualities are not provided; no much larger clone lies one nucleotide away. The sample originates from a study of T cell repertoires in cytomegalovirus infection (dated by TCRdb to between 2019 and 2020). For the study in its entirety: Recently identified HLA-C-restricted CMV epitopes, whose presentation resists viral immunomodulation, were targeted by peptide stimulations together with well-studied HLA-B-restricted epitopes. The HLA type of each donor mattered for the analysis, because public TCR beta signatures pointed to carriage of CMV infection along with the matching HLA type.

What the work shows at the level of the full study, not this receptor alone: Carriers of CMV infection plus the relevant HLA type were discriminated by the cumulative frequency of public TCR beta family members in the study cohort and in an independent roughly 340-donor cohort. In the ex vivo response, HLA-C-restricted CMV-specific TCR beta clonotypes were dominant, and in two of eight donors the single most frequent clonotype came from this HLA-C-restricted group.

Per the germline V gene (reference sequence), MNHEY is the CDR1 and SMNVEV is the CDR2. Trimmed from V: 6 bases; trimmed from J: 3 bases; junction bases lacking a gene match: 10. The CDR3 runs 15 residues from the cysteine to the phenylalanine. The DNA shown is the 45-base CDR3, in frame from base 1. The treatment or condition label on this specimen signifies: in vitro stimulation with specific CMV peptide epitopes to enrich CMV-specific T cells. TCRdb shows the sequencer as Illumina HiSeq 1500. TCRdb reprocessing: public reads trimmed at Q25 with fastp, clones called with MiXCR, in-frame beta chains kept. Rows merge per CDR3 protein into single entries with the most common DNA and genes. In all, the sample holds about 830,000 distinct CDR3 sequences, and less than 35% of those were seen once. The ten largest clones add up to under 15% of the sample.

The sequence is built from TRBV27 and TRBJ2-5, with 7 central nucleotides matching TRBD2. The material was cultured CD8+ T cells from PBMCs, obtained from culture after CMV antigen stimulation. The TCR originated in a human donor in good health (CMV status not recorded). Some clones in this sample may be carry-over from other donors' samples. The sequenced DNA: TGTGCCAGCAGCCCATGGGAGAGCGGGGAAGAGACCCAGTACTTC. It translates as CASSPWESGEETQYF.